These 18 T cell receptor beta chains came from one sample sequenced in a study of fetal regulatory T cell absence and autoimmunity. Data came from immunoSEQ multiplex PCR; TCRdb stores just in-frame clones and leaves some out. The sample has roughly 95,000 clones, less than 80% seen once. Sequenced: pancreas tissue. The source is a male donor with IPEX syndrome.

J is TRBJ2-3 and V is TRBV5-4; 8 bases map to TRBD2. V was clipped by 3 bases and J by 6 bases; unmatched bases: 0. Germline values: CDR1 SGHNT, CDR2 YYREEE (reference sequence). This CDR3 region has 12 residues. The CDR3 here is CASSWTSDTQYF. The CDR3 DNA reads as TGTGCCAGCAGCTGGACTAGCGATACGCAGTATTTT.

The chain recombines TRBV28 with TRBJ1-1; D unresolved. Germline-derived CDR1 and CDR2 are MDHEN and SYDVKM. The V end lost 10 bases, the J end lost 1 base, and 4 bases lay between the germline ends. This CDR3 is 10 amino acids long. The CDR3 protein is CATTNTEAFF. In DNA, the CDR3 is TGTGCCACAACGAACACTGAAGCTTTCTTT.

The chain is built from TRBV27 and TRBJ1-6; 9 positions agree with TRBD1. Trimming took 5 bases from V and 0 from J; bases not matched to a gene: 5. Germline CDR1 and CDR2: MNHEY and SMNVEV (reference sequence). The CDR3 totals 17 residues. CDR3 loop: CASSPWTGDSYNSPLHF. CDR3 in DNA: TGTGCCAGCAGTCCTTGGACAGGGGACTCCTATAATTCACCCCTCCACTTT.

This clone was observed once. The V call is TRBV27, the J call TRBJ2-1, with D possibly matching TRBD1 (6 bases). Per germline, CDR1 MNHEY and CDR2 SMNVEV (reference sequence). Trimming took off 2 bases at V and 0 bases at J, with 11 bases between the two ends. The CDR3 has 16 residues. In DNA, the CDR3 is TGTGCCAGCAGTTTAAACTCAGGGGTCTCCTACAATGAGCAGTTCTTC. The encoded protein is CASSLNSGVSYNEQFF.

The V and J genes are TRBV30 and TRBJ1-2; no reliable D call. This CDR3 contains 13 residues. V lost 0 bases and J lost 2, with 7 bases in between. The V gene's germline CDR1 is GTSNPN and CDR2 SVGIG (reference sequence). CDR3 nucleotide sequence: TGTGCCTGGAGTGTCTCGGCCAACTATGGCTACACCTTC. This encodes CAWSVSANYGYTF. Combining the CDR3 with reference TRBV30 and TRBJ1-2 gives the whole variable domain SQTIHQWPATLVQPVGSPLSLECTVEGTSNPNLYWYRQAAGRGLQLLFYSVGIGQISSEVPQNLSASRPQDRQFILSSKKLLLSDSGFYLCAWSVSANYGYTFGSGTRLTVV.

A few counts support this clone. The chain uses TRBV7-2 and TRBJ2-1; unclear D gene. V lost 1 base to trimming and J lost 6 bases, with 4 bases between them. Germline V CDR1 and CDR2: SGHTA, FQGNSA. CDR3 length equals 12 residues. The CDR3 DNA sequence: TGTGCCAGCAGCTTAGGGGTCAATGAGCAGTTCTTC. It codes for CASSLGVNEQFF. Complete variable domain (other parts from reference TRBV7-2 and TRBJ2-1): GAGVSQSPSNKVTEKGKDVELRCDPISGHTALYWYRQSLGQGLEFLIYFQGNSAPDKSGLPSDRFSAERTGGSVSTLTIQRTQQEDSAVYLCASSLGVNEQFFGPGTRLTVL.

The table lists this clone with a few counts. The chain carries TRBV6-5 and TRBJ2-2, with unresolved D. CDR3 size: 14 residues. Germline V gene data show CDR1 as MNHEY and CDR2 as SVGAGI. Trimming took off 0 bases at V and 1 base at J, with 3 bases between the two ends. CDR3 in amino acids: CASSYSENTGELFF. The CDR3 nucleotides are TGTGCCAGCAGTTACTCGGAGAACACCGGGGAGCTGTTTTTT.

This clone has just a few counts. The chain couples TRBV7-2 to TRBJ1-6; D might be TRBD1 (5 bases). Trimming shortened V by 2 bases and J by 7 bases, and 6 bases separated the two germline ends. Germline V gene lookup returns CDR1 SGHTA and CDR2 FQGNSA. This CDR3 has 13 residues. CDR3 sequence reads: CASSLQGNSPLHF. CDR3 nucleotides: TGTGCCAGCAGCTTACAGGGAAATTCACCCCTCCACTTT.

CDR3 amino acids: CASSYTDSNQPQHF. DNA for the CDR3: TGTGCCAGCAGTTACACAGACAGCAATCAGCCCCAGCATTTT. The chain employs TRBV6-6 and TRBJ1-5; no clear D. The CDR3 loop spans 14 amino acids. Germline CDR1 reads MNHNY; CDR2 reads SVGAGI (reference sequence). V was trimmed by 2 bases and J by 1 base, leaving 6 bases between them.

This clone appeared a few times. CDR3 sequence reads: CASSLFPSGEETQYF. The DNA of the CDR3 is TGTGCCAGCAGCTTATTCCCTAGCGGGGAAGAGACCCAGTACTTC. The chain carries TRBV7-9 and TRBJ2-5; the match to TRBD2 covers 9 bases. Germline V gene sequence: CDR1 SEHNR, CDR2 FQNEAQ (reference sequence). V shed 2 bases, J shed 3 bases, and the junction held 4 bases outside the gene matches. The CDR3 loop spans 15 amino acids.

The CDR3 loop is CASSLEGAREQETQYF. In DNA form, the CDR3 reads TGCGCCAGCAGCTTGGAGGGGGCGCGGGAACAAGAGACCCAGTACTTC. The chain links TRBV5-1 to TRBJ2-5; D is possibly TRBD1 (7 bases). Germline V gene lookup returns CDR1 SGHRS and CDR2 YFSETQ. V was cut by 0 bases and J by 2 bases, with 14 bases left in between. The CDR3 extends over 16 amino acids.

The V gene is TRBV19, the J gene TRBJ1-5, with D perhaps TRBD1 (5 bases). The CDR3 totals 14 residues. Germline CDR1 reads LNHDA; CDR2 reads SQIVND (reference sequence). The V and J ends lost 2 bases and 6 bases respectively, with 11 bases between them. The CDR3 here is CASSISRVGQPQHF. DNA for the CDR3: TGTGCCAGTAGTATAAGCAGGGTGGGTCAGCCCCAGCATTTT.

This clone has a handful of counts. The J gene is TRBJ2-7, the V gene TRBV7-6; 12 bases match TRBD2. From germline, CDR1 is SGHVS and CDR2 FNYEAQ. This CDR3 has 17 amino acids. Trimming removed 1 base from V and 2 bases from J; junction bases left unmatched: 6. The CDR3 sequence is CASSLGVTSGSPYEQYF. CDR3 nucleotides: TGTGCCAGCAGCTTAGGGGTGACTAGCGGGAGTCCCTACGAGCAGTACTTC. The variable domain in full, with the rest retrieved from reference TRBV7-6 and TRBJ2-7, is GAGVSQSPRYKVTKRGQDVALRCDPISGHVSLYWYRQALGQGPEFLTYFNYEAQQDKSGLPNDRFSAERPEGSISTLTIQRTEQRDSAMYRCASSLGVTSGSPYEQYFGPGTRLTVT.

V usage is TRBV29-1 and J usage is TRBJ1-1, with TRBD1 identical over 10 bases. The CDR3 covers 14 residues. Trimming took 6 bases from V and 3 from J; bases not matched to a gene: 7. CDR1 is SQVTM and CDR2 is ANQGSEA in the germline V gene. The CDR3 spells CSVLPGQGYTEAFF. The CDR3 DNA follows: TGCAGCGTGTTACCGGGACAGGGGTACACTGAAGCTTTCTTT.

V and J are TRBV6-1 and TRBJ1-1; D call uncertain. The CDR3 loop spans 14 amino acids. Germline assignment: CDR1 MNHNS and CDR2 SASEGT. V was shortened by 1 base and J by 3 bases, with 9 bases between the two germline ends. This CDR3 reads CASSEEVADTEAFF. DNA of the CDR3: TGTGCCAGCAGTGAAGAGGTAGCAGACACTGAAGCTTTCTTT.

The V gene is TRBV7-9, the J gene TRBJ1-1, with D possibly TRBD1 on 6 matching bases. CDR1 and CDR2 from the germline V gene are SEHNR and FQNEAQ (reference sequence). V was pared by 7 bases and J by 6 bases, with 12 bases between. The CDR3 is 12 residues long. The CDR3 here is CASTPKGAEAFF. CDR3 nucleotides: TGTGCCAGCACCCCGAAGGGGGCTGAAGCTTTCTTT.

The V gene is TRBV6-5, the J gene TRBJ2-7, with D possibly matching TRBD1 (6 bases). Germline CDR1 MNHEY, CDR2 SVGAGI. The CDR3 contains 13 residues. V lost 6 bases to trimming and J lost 2 bases, with 11 bases between them. CDR3 amino acids: CASRRQVTYEQYF. The CDR3 DNA follows: TGTGCCAGCAGGCGACAGGTGACCTACGAGCAGTACTTC.

CDR3 residues: CASTSPGTGSHEQYF. The CDR3 DNA reads TGTGCCAGTACCTCCCCCGGCACAGGGTCTCACGAGCAGTACTTC. This rearrangement joins TRBV19 to TRBJ2-7, with D possibly TRBD1 on 6 matching bases. Germline assignment: CDR1 LNHDA and CDR2 SQIVND (reference sequence). The CDR3 has 15 residues. The V gene lost 7 bases and the J gene lost 5 bases, with 21 bases spanning the gap. Variable domain in full (rest from reference TRBV19 and TRBJ2-7): DGGITQSPKYLFRKEGQNVTLSCEQNLNHDAMYWYRQDPGQGLRLIYYSQIVNDFQKGDIAEGYSVSREKKESFPLTVTSAQKNPTAFYLCASTSPGTGSHEQYFGPGTRLTVT.